Included here is one TCR beta chain sequence, with context. As processed by the authors: Amplifying reference gene primers gave estimates of nucleated cell counts. Here immunoSEQ multiplex PCR was the method, and the copy in TCRdb shows in-frame clones only, minus some. From that table come the V and J calls and clone size; the DNA was used to work out D and trimming. The sample consists of approximately 450,000 clones, 80% to 90% of them appearing once. The CDR3 runs to 13 residues. V dropped 2 bases and J dropped 2 bases, with 6 bases sitting between them. Germline CDR1 is SGHNT and CDR2 is YENEEA. The data were obtained in a study of blood T cell repertoires in COVID-19. At the level of the study: PBMCs, B-cell-depleted T cells, or T cells were the source of the cDNA or gDNA that made up the material.

The cohort comprised adults aged about 18 to 89 years residing in 24 US areas. Among Cohort 3 donors, those recovered had two negative PCRs, clearance, or symptom resolution. This TCR derives from a man aged 30-40 years who had recovered from COVID-19. The J gene is TRBJ1-1, the V gene TRBV11-3; D not resolved. Sequenced: PBMCs or T cells enriched from blood (not recorded which). The CDR3 DNA sequence: TGTGCCAGCAGCTTATTTACAAACACTGAAGCTTTCTTT. Amino acids: CASSLFTNTEAFF.